Listed below are T cell receptor beta chains from one sample, sequenced in a study of technical replicates of blood from several donors. Some clones are missing from TCRdb's copy, which holds only in-frame ones; the method was immunoSEQ multiplex PCR. The table includes 80,000 or so clones, approximately 95% detected once. Sequenced input: T cells isolated from PBMCs. All receptors derive from a human donor in good health. Each CDR3 is given with its conserved first and last residue. The D gene is left open where the match is weak. The size entry is marked missing in some rows and otherwise reads once, few, many or a size class.

J,D,V,size,length,DNA,CDR3
TRBJ1-2,NA,TRBV29-1,NA,16,TGCAGCGTTGAAGGGGGGCGGCTAGGTTCCAACTATGGCTACACCTTC,CSVEGGRLGSNYGYTF
TRBJ2-5,TRBD2,TRBV5-1,NA,18,TGCGCCAGCAGCACAGAGCGGGATGGTAAACCGTGGCAAGAGACCCAGTACTTC,CASSTERDGKPWQETQYF
TRBJ1-4,NA,TRBV5-4,NA,14,TGTGCCAGCAGCTTGAAGGCAGGGGTAAGAGGGCTGTTTTTT,CASSLKAGVRGLFF
TRBJ1-5,NA,TRBV27,NA,14,TGTGCCAGCGACAAGGTGGGGGCCAATCAGCCCCAGCATTTT,CASDKVGANQPQHF
TRBJ2-1,NA,TRBV5-1,once,11,TGCGCCAGCAGCCCCAACAATGAGCAGTTCTTC,CASSPNNEQFF
TRBJ2-7,TRBD1,TRBV7-8,once,15,TGTGCCAGCAGCGCCGGGACAGGGGGCTCTGGCGAGCAGTACTTC,CASSAGTGGSGEQYF
TRBJ2-7,TRBD1,TRBV6-6,once,14,TGTGCCAGCAGAACCGGGACAGGGACTTACGAGCAGTACTTC,CASRTGTGTYEQYF
TRBJ1-2,TRBD1,TRBV29-1,NA,14,TGCAGCGTTGTCAGCGCAGGGGGGAAGGACGGCTACACCTTC,CSVVSAGGKDGYTF
TRBJ1-1,NA,TRBV18,once,14,TGTGCCAGCTCACCCCCTGGGGCCTCCGTGCGGGCTTTCTTT,CASSPPGASVRAFF
TRBJ2-5,NA,TRBV11-2,once,14,TGTGCCAGCAGCTCCAGGACTGTCCGGGAGACCCAGTACTTC,CASSSRTVRETQYF